The sequence of this TCR beta chain was determined in a study of shared clonotypes between healthy human individuals. Study summary: Per donor, three plates held CD4 naive cells, three held CD4 memory, two held CD8 naive and one held CD8 memory.

Only in-frame clones appear in the TCRdb table, and some are missing; sequencing was by immunoSEQ multiplex PCR. The table includes hundreds of thousands of clones, just over 95% detected once. Naive CD8 cells lacked CD45RO, underwent positive selection for CCR7 and left out terminally differentiated effector memory CD45RA+ cells. About this clone itself: Its antigen is unknown.

Study-wide results and caveats: Compared with memory subsets, naive subsets generally had larger estimated richness. Around 4.7% of naive CD4 clonotypes were shared across a few donors. It was the non-shared clonotypes that had lower generation probabilities than clonotypes shared by all four donors.

The junction had 11 bases not matched to a gene; V was cut back by 4 bases and J by 6 bases. Germline V gene lookup returns CDR1 SGHRS and CDR2 YFSETQ. The CDR3 spans 16 residues. This sequence was found in a man between 25 and 39 years old in good health. J is TRBJ2-1 and V is TRBV5-1; 9 nucleotides match TRBD1. What was sequenced was naive CD8+ T cells sorted from blood. DNA of the CDR3: TGCGCCAGCAGCAGACGCAACCAGGGACAGGGCAATGAGCAGTTCTTC. Translation gives CASSRRNQGQGNEQFF.